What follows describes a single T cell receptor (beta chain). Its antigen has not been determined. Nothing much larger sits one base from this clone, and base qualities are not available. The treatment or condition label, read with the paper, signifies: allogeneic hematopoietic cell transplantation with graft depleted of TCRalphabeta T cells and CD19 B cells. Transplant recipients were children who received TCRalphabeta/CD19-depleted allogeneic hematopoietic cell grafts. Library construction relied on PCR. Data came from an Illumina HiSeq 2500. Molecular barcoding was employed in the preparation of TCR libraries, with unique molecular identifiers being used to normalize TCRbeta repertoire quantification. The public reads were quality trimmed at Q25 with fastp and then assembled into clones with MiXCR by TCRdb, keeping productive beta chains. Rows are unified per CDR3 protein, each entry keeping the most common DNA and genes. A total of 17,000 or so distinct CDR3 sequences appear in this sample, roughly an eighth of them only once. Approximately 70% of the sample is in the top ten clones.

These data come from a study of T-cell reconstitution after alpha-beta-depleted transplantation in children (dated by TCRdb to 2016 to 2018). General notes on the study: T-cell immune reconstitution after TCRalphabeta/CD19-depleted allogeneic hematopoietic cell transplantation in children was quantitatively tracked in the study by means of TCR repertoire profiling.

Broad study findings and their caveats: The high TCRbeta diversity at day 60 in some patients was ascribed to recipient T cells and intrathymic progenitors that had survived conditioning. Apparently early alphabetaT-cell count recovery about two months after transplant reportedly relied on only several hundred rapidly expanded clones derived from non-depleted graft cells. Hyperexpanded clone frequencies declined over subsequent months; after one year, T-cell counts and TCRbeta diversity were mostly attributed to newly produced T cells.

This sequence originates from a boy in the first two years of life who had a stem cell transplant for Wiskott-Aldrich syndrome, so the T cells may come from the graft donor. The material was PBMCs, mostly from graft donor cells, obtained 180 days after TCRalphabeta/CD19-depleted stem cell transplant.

The CDR3 has the sequence CASSGLIPSSGANVLTF. In nucleotide form, the sequence is TGTGCCAGCAGTGGATTAATACCTAGCTCTGGGGCCAACGTCCTGACTTTC. The V gene is TRBV25-1 and the J gene is TRBJ2-6; no D gene call is confident. Sequences MGHDK (CDR1) and SYGVNS (CDR2) are obtained from the germline V gene. V is reduced by 4 bases and J by 0 bases, leaving a spacing of 13 bases between them. The CDR3 covers 17 residues, taking in both the cysteine and the phenylalanine. Only CDR3 DNA is held: 51 bases, read in frame from base 1.